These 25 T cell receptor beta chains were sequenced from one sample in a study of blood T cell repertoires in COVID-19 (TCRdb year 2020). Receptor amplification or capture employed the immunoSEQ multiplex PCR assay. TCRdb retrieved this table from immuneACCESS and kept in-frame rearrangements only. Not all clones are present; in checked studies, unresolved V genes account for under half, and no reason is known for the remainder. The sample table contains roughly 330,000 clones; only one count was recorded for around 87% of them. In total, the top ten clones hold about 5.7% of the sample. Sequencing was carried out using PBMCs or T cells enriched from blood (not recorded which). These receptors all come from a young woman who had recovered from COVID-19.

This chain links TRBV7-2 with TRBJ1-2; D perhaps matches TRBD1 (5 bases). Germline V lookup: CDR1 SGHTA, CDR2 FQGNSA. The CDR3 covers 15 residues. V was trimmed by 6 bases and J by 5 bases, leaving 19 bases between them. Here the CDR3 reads CASRPVLGREYGYTF. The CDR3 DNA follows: TGTGCCAGCAGGCCCGTTCTGGGCAGGGAATATGGCTACACCTTC.

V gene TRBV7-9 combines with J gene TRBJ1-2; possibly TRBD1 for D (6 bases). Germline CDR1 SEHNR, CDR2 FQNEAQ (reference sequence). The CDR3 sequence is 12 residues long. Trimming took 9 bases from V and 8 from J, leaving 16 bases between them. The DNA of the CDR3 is TGTGCCAGTACCGCAGGGGACGGGGGCTACACCTTC. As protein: CASTAGDGGYTF.

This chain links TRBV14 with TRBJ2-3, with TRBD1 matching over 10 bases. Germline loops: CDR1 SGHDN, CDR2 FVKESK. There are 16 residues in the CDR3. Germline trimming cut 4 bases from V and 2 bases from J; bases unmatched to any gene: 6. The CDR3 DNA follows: TGTGCCAGCAGCCGCCGGACAGGGGGATACACAGATACGCAGTATTTT. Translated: CASSRRTGGYTDTQYF.

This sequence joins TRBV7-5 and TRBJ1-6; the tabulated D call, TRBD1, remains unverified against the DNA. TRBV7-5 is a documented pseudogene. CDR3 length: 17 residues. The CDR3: CVRSLEGTVPRNSPLHF. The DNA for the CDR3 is TGTGTCAGAAGCTTAGAAGGGACAGTACCAAGGAATTCACCCCTCCACTTT.

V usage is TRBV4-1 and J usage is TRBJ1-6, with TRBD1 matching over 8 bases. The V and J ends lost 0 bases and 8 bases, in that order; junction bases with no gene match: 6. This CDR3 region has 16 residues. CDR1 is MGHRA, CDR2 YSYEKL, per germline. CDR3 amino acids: CASSQDLDRVYSPLHF. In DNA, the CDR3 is TGCGCCAGCAGCCAAGATTTGGACAGGGTATATTCACCCCTCCACTTT.

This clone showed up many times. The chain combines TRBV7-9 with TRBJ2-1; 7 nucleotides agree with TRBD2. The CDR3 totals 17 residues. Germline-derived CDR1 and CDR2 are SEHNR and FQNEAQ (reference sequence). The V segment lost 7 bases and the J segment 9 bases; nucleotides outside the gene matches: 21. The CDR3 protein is CASTDHHRLADSGEQFF. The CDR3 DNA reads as TGTGCCAGCACCGACCACCACCGACTAGCCGACAGCGGTGAGCAGTTCTTC.

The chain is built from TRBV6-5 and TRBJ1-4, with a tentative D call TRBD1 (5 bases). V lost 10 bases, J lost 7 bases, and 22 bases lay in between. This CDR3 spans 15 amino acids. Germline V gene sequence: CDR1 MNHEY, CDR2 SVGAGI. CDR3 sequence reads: CATGREVGGAEKLFF. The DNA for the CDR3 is TGTGCCACCGGGAGGGAGGTGGGAGGGGCTGAAAAACTGTTTTTT.

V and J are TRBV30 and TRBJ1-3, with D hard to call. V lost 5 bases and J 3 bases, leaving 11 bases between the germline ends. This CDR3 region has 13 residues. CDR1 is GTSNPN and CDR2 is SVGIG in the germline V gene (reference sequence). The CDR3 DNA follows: TGTGCCTGGGACCCGGGGAGTGGAAACACCATATATTTT. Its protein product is CAWDPGSGNTIYF.

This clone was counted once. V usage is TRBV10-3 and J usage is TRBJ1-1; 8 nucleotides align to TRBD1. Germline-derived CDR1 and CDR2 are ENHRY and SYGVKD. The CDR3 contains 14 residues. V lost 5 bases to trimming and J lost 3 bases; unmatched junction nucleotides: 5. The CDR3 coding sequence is TGTGCCATCAGTCAGACAGGGGAGGACACTGAAGCTTTCTTT. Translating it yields CAISQTGEDTEAFF.

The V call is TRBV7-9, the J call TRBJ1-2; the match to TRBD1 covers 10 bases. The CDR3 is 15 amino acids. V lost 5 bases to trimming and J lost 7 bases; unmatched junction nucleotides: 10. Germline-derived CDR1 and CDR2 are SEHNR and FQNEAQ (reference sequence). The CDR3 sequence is CASSTWQGQGSGYTF. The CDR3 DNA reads TGTGCCAGCAGCACATGGCAGGGACAGGGGTCTGGCTACACCTTC.

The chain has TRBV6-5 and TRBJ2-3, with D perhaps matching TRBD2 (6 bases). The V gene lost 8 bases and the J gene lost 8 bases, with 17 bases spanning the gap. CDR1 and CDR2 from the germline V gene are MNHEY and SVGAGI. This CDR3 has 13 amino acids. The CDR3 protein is CASAGRPEGTQYF. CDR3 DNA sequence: TGTGCCAGCGCGGGGCGCCCCGAGGGTACGCAGTATTTT.

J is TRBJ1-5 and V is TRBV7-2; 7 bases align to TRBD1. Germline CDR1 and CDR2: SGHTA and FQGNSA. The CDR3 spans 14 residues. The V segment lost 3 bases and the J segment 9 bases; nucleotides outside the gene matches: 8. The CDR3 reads CASSFRQGQGPQHF. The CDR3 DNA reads TGTGCCAGCAGCTTCCGACAGGGCCAGGGGCCCCAGCATTTT.

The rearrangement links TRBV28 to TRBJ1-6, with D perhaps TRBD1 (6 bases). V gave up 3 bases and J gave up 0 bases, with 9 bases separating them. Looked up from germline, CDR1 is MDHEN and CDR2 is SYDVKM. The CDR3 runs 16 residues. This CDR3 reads CASSLDSSSYNSPLHF. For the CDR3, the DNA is TGTGCCAGCAGTTTGGACAGTAGCTCCTATAATTCACCCCTCCACTTT.

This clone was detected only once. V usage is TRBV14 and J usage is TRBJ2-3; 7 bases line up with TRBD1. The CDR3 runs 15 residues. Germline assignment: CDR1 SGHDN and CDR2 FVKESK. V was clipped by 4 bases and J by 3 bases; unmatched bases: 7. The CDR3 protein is CASSPVQGVTDTQYF. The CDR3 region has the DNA TGTGCCAGCAGCCCGGTGCAGGGGGTGACAGATACGCAGTATTTT.

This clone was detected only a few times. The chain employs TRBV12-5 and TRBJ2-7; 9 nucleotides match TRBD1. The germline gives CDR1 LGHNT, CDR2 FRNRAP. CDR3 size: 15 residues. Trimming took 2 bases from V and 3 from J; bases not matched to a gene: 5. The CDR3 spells CASGLTGQGFYEQYF. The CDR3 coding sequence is TGTGCTAGTGGTTTGACGGGACAGGGTTTCTACGAGCAGTACTTC.

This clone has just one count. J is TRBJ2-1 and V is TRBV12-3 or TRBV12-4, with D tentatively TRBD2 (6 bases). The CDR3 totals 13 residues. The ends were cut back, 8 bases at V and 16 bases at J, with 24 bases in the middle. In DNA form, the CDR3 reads TGTGCCAGCGACACCGGGGGATGGGGAGGCCGATTCTTC. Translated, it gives CASDTGGWGGRFF.

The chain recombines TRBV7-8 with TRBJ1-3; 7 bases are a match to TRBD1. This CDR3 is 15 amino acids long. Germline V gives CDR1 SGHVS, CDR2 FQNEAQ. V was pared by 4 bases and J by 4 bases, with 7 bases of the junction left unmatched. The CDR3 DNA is TGTGCCAGCAGCTCCGGGACAGTCGGCGGAAACACCATATATTTT. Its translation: CASSSGTVGGNTIYF. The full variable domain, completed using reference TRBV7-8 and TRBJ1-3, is GAGVSQSPRYKVAKRGQDVALRCDPISGHVSLFWYQQALGQGPEFLTYFQNEAQLDKSGLPSDRFFAERPEGSVSTLKIQRTQQEDSAVYLCASSSGTVGGNTIYFGEGSWLTVV.

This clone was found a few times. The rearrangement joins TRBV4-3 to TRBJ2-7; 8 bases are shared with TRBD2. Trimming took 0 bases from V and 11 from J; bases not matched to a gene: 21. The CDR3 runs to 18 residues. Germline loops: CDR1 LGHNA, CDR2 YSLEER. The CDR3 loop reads CASSQELHAGGSGSQEYF. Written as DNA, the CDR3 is TGCGCCAGCAGCCAAGAATTGCATGCGGGGGGTTCCGGGTCGCAAGAGTACTTC.

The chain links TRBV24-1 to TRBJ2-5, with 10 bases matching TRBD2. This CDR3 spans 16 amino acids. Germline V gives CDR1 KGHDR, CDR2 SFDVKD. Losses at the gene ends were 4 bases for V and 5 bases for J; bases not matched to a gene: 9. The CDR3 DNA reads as TGTGCCACCAGTGACCCGAGCGGGGGGGCGGGTGAGACCCAGTACTTC. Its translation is CATSDPSGGAGETQYF.

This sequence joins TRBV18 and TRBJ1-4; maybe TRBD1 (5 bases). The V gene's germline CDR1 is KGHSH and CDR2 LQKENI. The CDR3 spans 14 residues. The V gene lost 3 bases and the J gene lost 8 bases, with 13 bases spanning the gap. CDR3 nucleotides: TGTGCCAGCTCACCGAGCGGGGGAGGCGAAAAACTGTTTTTT. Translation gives CASSPSGGGEKLFF.

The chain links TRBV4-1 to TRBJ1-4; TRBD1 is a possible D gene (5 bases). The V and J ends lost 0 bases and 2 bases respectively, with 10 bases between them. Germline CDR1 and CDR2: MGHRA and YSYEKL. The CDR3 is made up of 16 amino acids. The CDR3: CASSQDWGETNEKLFF. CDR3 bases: TGCGCCAGCAGCCAAGATTGGGGCGAGACTAATGAAAAACTGTTTTTT.

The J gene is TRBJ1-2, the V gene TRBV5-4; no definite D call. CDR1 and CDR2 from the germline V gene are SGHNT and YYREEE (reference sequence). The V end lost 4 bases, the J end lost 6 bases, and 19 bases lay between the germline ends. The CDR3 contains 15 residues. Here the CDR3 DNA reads TGTGCCAGCAGCCCTAAGGTTCGACGCAGCGATGGCTACACCTTC. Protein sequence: CASSPKVRRSDGYTF.

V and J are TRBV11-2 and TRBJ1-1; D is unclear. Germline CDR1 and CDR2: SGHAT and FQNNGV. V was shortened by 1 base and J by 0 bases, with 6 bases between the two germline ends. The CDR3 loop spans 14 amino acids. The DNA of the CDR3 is TGTGCCAGCAGCTTAGTCTCGGTGAACACTGAAGCTTTCTTT. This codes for CASSLVSVNTEAFF. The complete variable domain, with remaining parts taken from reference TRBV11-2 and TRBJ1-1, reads EAGVAQSPRYKIIEKRQSVAFWCNPISGHATLYWYQQILGQGPKLLIQFQNNGVVDDSQLPKDRFSAERLKGVDSTLKIQPAKLEDSAVYLCASSLVSVNTEAFFGQGTRLTVV.

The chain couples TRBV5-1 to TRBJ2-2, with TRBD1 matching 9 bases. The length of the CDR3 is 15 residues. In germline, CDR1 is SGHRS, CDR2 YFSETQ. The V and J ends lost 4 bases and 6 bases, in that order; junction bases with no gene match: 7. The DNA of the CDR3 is TGCGCCAGCAGCCCCGGGACAGGGTGGGCCGGGGAGCTGTTTTTT. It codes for CASSPGTGWAGELFF.

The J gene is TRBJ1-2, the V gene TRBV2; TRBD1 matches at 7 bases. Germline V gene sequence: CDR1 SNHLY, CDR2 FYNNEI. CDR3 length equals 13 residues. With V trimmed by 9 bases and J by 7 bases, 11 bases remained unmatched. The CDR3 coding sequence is TGTGCCAGTTCCGGACAGGCCCGGGCTGGCTACACCTTC. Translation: CASSGQARAGYTF.